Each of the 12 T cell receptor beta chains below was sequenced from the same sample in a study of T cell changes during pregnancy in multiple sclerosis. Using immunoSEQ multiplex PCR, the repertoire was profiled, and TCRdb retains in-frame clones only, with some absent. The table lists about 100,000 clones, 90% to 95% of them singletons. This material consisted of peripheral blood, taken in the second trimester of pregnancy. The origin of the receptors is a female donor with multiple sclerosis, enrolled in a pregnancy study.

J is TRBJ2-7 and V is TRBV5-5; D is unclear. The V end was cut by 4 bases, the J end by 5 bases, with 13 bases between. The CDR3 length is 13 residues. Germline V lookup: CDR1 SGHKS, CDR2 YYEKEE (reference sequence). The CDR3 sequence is CASSTLARDEQYF. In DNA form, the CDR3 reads TGTGCCAGCAGCACCCTGGCCCGGGACGAGCAGTACTTC.

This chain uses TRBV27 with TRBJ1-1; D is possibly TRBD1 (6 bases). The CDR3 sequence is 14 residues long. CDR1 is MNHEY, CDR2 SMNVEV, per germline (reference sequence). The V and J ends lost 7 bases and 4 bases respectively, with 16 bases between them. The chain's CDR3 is CASNLQGGVTEAFF. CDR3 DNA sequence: TGTGCCAGCAACCTACAGGGTGGTGTCACTGAAGCTTTCTTT.

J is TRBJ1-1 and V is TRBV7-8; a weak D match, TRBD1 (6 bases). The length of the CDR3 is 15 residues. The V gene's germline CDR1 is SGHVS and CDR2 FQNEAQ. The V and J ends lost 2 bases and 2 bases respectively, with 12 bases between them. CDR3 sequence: CASSLYAGENTEAFF. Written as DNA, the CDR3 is TGTGCCAGCAGCTTATACGCAGGGGAAAACACTGAAGCTTTCTTT.

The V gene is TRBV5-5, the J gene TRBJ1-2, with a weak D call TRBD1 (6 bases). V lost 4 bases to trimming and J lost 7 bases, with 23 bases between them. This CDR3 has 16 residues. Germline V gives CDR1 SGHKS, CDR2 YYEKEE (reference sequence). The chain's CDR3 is CASSPNGGQGRLGYTF. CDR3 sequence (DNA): TGTGCCAGCAGCCCCAACGGGGGGCAGGGGCGGCTTGGCTACACCTTC.

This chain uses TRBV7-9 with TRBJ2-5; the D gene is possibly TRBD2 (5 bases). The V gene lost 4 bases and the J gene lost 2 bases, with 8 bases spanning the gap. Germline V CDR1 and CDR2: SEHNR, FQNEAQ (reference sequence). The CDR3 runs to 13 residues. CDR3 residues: CASSYRTQETQYF. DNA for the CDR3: TGTGCCAGCAGCTACCGGACTCAAGAGACCCAGTACTTC.

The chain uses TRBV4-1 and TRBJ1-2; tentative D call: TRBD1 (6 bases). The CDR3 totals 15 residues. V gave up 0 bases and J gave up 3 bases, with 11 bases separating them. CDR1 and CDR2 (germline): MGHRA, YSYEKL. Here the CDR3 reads CASSQERTADYGYTF. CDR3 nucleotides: TGCGCCAGCAGCCAAGAACGGACAGCAGACTATGGCTACACCTTC.

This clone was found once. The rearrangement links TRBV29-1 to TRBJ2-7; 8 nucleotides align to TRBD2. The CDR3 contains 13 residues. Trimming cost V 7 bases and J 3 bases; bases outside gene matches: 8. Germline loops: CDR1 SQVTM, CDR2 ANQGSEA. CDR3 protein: CSASTGTSYEQYF. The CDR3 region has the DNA TGCAGCGCTTCGACCGGGACTAGCTACGAGCAGTACTTC.

The CDR3 here is CASSRRTSAINTGELFF. CDR3 nucleotides: TGCGCCAGCAGCCGCCGTACTAGCGCCATCAACACCGGGGAGCTGTTTTTT. The rearrangement links TRBV4-1 to TRBJ2-2, with 7 positions matching TRBD2. Per the germline V gene, CDR1 is MGHRA and CDR2 is YSYEKL. The junction had 10 bases not matched to a gene; V was cut back by 4 bases and J by 2 bases. The CDR3 covers 17 residues.

CDR3 nucleotide sequence: TGTGCCAGCAGCTGGACTAGCGGGGGAACAGATACGCAGTATTTT. Translation: CASSWTSGGTDTQYF. The V gene is TRBV5-4, the J gene TRBJ2-3; 13 nucleotides align to TRBD2. Trimming at V came to 3 bases and at J to 3 bases, leaving 1 base not matched to a gene. CDR1 is SGHNT, CDR2 YYREEE, per germline (reference sequence). The CDR3 length is 15 residues.

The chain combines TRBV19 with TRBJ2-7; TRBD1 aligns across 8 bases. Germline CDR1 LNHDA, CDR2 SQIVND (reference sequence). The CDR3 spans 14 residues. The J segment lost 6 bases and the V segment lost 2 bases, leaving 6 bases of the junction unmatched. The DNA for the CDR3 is TGTGCCAGTAGTATAACCGGACAGGGCCCCGAGCAGTACTTC. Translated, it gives CASSITGQGPEQYF.

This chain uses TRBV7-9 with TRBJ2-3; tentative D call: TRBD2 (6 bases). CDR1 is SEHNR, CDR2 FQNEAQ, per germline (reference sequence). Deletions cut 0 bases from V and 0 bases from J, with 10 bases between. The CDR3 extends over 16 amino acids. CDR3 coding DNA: TGTGCCAGCAGCTTAGCGACGGGGGATAGCACAGATACGCAGTATTTT. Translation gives CASSLATGDSTDTQYF.

The DNA for the CDR3 is TGTGCCAGCAGCCCCACAGGCGCCGGGGAGCTGTTTTTT. It specifies CASSPTGAGELFF. The chain is built from TRBV6-4 and TRBJ2-2; tentatively, D is TRBD1 (5 bases). V lost 6 bases and J 6 bases, leaving 11 bases between the germline ends. The CDR3 sequence is 13 residues long. From germline, CDR1 is MRHNA and CDR2 SNTAGT.